A selection of T cell receptor beta chains follows, all from one sample in a study of blood T cell repertoires in COVID-19. TCRdb keeps only in-frame clones here, not all; method: immunoSEQ multiplex PCR. The sample lists approximately 300,000 clones, about 89% occurring once. Sequencing was performed on PBMCs or T cells enriched from blood (not recorded which). The receptors originated from a man aged 55-75 years who had recovered from COVID-19. Each CDR3 is given with its conserved first and last residue. D genes are given only for firm matches. Expanded clones get a size class; other rows say once, few or many, or leave the size out.

size: -
J: TRBJ2-6
V: TRBV18
D: -
DNA: TGTGCCAGCTCATTTCGACAGGGAGGCAACTCTGGGGCCAACGTCCTGACTTTC
CDR3: CASSFRQGGNSGANVLTF

size: -
J: TRBJ1-1
V: TRBV2
D: -
DNA: TGTGCCAGCATGCGGGACCAGCCCTCTGAAGCTTTCTTT
CDR3: CASMRDQPSEAFF

size: -
J: TRBJ2-1
V: TRBV28
D: TRBD2
DNA: TGTGCCAGCAGTTTCAGTTCGGGGGGGGCTGATGAGCAGTTCTTC
CDR3: CASSFSSGGADEQFF

size: -
J: TRBJ2-1
V: TRBV2
D: -
DNA: TGTGCCAGCAGTGAACTTATGGCGGGCAATGAGCAGTTCTTC
CDR3: CASSELMAGNEQFF

size: once
J: TRBJ2-7
V: TRBV28
D: TRBD1
DNA: TGTGCCAGCAGTCCCGGGACAGGAGCCTACGAGCAGTACTTC
CDR3: CASSPGTGAYEQYF

size: -
J: TRBJ2-3
V: TRBV5-1
D: -
DNA: TGCGCCAGCAGCTTGCATACAACAGATACGCAGTATTTT
CDR3: CASSLHTTDTQYF

size: -
J: TRBJ1-4
V: TRBV27
D: -
DNA: TGTGCCAGCAGTTTTGTAGGGGCGGATGAAAAACTGTTTTTT
CDR3: CASSFVGADEKLFF

size: -
J: TRBJ1-1
V: TRBV5-1
D: -
DNA: TGCGCCAGCAGCCCCTTCGGGAACACTGAAGCTTTCTTT
CDR3: CASSPFGNTEAFF

size: -
J: TRBJ2-1
V: TRBV6-6
D: TRBD1
DNA: TGTGCCAGCAGTCCCGGGACAGGCCGTGGGTACTCCTACAATGAGCAGTTCTTC
CDR3: CASSPGTGRGYSYNEQFF

size: -
J: TRBJ2-7
V: TRBV5-6
D: TRBD2
DNA: TGTGCCAGCAGCCCCTGGACTAGATACGAGCAGTACTTC
CDR3: CASSPWTRYEQYF

size: few
J: TRBJ2-2
V: TRBV5-4
D: -
DNA: TGTGCCAGCAGCTTGGGGGGGGCCGGGGAGCTGTTTTTT
CDR3: CASSLGGAGELFF

size: -
J: TRBJ1-1
V: TRBV5-6
D: -
DNA: TGTGCCAGCAGCCGGGGATCGAACACTGAAGCTTTCTTT
CDR3: CASSRGSNTEAFF

size: -
J: TRBJ2-7
V: TRBV5-8
D: -
DNA: TGTGCCAGCAGCTTGGTATCAGGGGTGGTGAGCGAGCAGTACTTC
CDR3: CASSLVSGVVSEQYF

size: -
J: TRBJ2-3
V: TRBV28
D: TRBD2
DNA: TGTGCCAGCAGTTTATTGGCTAGCGGGAGGGCCAGGGATACGCAGTATTTT
CDR3: CASSLLASGRARDTQYF

size: -
J: TRBJ1-3
V: TRBV19
D: TRBD1
DNA: TGTGCCACTTCCCCGGGACAGGGAGAATCTGGAAACACCATATATTTT
CDR3: CATSPGQGESGNTIYF

size: -
J: TRBJ1-5
V: TRBV7-2
D: -
DNA: TGTGCCAGCAGCTCACAGTGGAATCAGCCCCAGCATTTT
CDR3: CASSSQWNQPQHF

size: few
J: TRBJ2-1
V: TRBV9
D: TRBD2
DNA: TGTGCCAGCAGCGTAGAATGGACTAGTGGGTCCTACAATGAGCAGTTCTTC
CDR3: CASSVEWTSGSYNEQFF

size: -
J: TRBJ2-3
V: TRBV7-9
D: -
DNA: TGTGCCAGCAGCCAAACAGCGGGCACAGATACGCAGTATTTT
CDR3: CASSQTAGTDTQYF

size: -
J: TRBJ1-2
V: TRBV10-2
D: TRBD1
DNA: TGCGCCAGCAGCAGCGGACAGGACTATGGCTACACCTTC
CDR3: CASSSGQDYGYTF

size: -
J: TRBJ1-6
V: TRBV14
D: -
DNA: TGTGCCAGCAGCGGAGGGGCCGCCCTTAATTCACCCCTCCACTTT
CDR3: CASSGGAALNSPLHF

size: -
J: TRBJ2-7
V: TRBV11-2
D: -
DNA: TGTGCCAGCAGCTTAGTGGCCACCGAGGGTGAGCAGTACTTC
CDR3: CASSLVATEGEQYF

size: -
J: TRBJ2-1
V: TRBV12-3/TRBV12-4
D: -
DNA: TGTGCCAGCAGCCGCGACAGTTACAATGAGCAGTTCTTC
CDR3: CASSRDSYNEQFF

size: -
J: TRBJ2-3
V: TRBV19
D: -
DNA: TGTGCCAGTAGTAGGCGGGCGGGCACAGATACGCAGTATTTT
CDR3: CASSRRAGTDTQYF

size: -
J: TRBJ2-1
V: TRBV10-2
D: -
DNA: TGCGCCAGCAGACACCCGCTAGCAACGGAGTTCTTC
CDR3: CASRHPLATEFF

size: -
J: TRBJ2-7
V: TRBV6-2/TRBV6-3
D: TRBD2
DNA: TGTGCCAGCAGTATTCTAGCGGGAGGCGTCGACTACGAGCAGTACTTC
CDR3: CASSILAGGVDYEQYF

size: -
J: TRBJ1-3
V: TRBV2
D: TRBD1
DNA: TGTGCCAGCAGTCCAAGGACAGGGGGCTCTGGAAACACCATATATTTT
CDR3: CASSPRTGGSGNTIYF

size: -
J: TRBJ2-4
V: TRBV7-6
D: -
DNA: TGTGCCAGCAGCCGGACTGCCCCCAACATTCAGTACTTC
CDR3: CASSRTAPNIQYF

size: -
J: TRBJ1-1
V: TRBV2
D: -
DNA: TGTGCCAGCTATCTCCCCCTATTACAGGGTCGGCGTACTGAAGCTTTCTTT
CDR3: CASYLPLLQGRRTEAFF

size: -
J: TRBJ2-2
V: TRBV7-3
D: TRBD1
DNA: TGTGCCAGCAGCCCAAATCGACAGGGGGGCACCGGGGAGCTGTTTTTT
CDR3: CASSPNRQGGTGELFF

size: -
J: TRBJ2-5
V: TRBV5-1
D: TRBD2
DNA: TGCGCCAGCAGCATGACTAGCGGGAGCGTGGGGGAGACCCAGTACTTC
CDR3: CASSMTSGSVGETQYF

size: once
J: TRBJ1-1
V: TRBV29-1
D: -
DNA: TGCAGCGTTGGGCGGATGAACACTGAAGCTTTCTTT
CDR3: CSVGRMNTEAFF

size: -
J: TRBJ1-5
V: TRBV20-1
D: TRBD1
DNA: TGCAGTGCTAGTTCCGGACAGGGGGCGAGCAATCAGCCCCAGCATTTT
CDR3: CSASSGQGASNQPQHF

size: -
J: TRBJ2-7
V: TRBV5-1
D: TRBD1
DNA: TGCGCCAGCAGCTTGGGGGGACAGGGGGCCGGCTACGAGCAGTACTTC
CDR3: CASSLGGQGAGYEQYF

size: -
J: TRBJ2-7
V: TRBV6-7
D: -
DNA: TGTGCCAGCAGTTACTCGTCAATCTCCTACGAGCAGTACTTC
CDR3: CASSYSSISYEQYF

size: -
J: TRBJ2-2
V: TRBV12-3/TRBV12-4
D: -
DNA: TGTGCCAGCAGCCCACAGGGCACCGGGGAGCTGTTTTTT
CDR3: CASSPQGTGELFF

size: -
J: TRBJ2-7
V: TRBV7-2
D: -
DNA: TGTGCCAGCAGCGATCGGGGGGCGTTAGAGCAGTACTTC
CDR3: CASSDRGALEQYF

size: -
J: TRBJ2-1
V: TRBV19
D: -
DNA: TGTGCCAGTATCAAAGAAGGGGGTCGGAAAAATGAGCAGTTCTTC
CDR3: CASIKEGGRKNEQFF

size: -
J: TRBJ2-1
V: TRBV19
D: TRBD1
DNA: TGTGCCAGTAGTTTGGATACAGGGGTCCCCTACAATGAGCAGTTCTTC
CDR3: CASSLDTGVPYNEQFF

size: -
J: TRBJ2-3
V: TRBV5-6
D: TRBD1
DNA: TGTGCCAGCAGCTTGATCACAGGGGTATCCACAGATACGCAGTATTTT
CDR3: CASSLITGVSTDTQYF

size: -
J: TRBJ2-2
V: TRBV10-1
D: TRBD1
DNA: TGCGCCTCCGGGACAGCGAACACCGGGGAGCTGTTTTTT
CDR3: CASGTANTGELFF

size: -
J: TRBJ1-1
V: TRBV29-1
D: -
DNA: TGCAGCGTTGCAATCATGAACACTGAAGCTTTCTTT
CDR3: CSVAIMNTEAFF

size: -
J: TRBJ2-7
V: TRBV2
D: TRBD1
DNA: TGTGCCAGCCAAAGGACAGGCGAGCAGTACTTC
CDR3: CASQRTGEQYF

size: -
J: TRBJ1-5
V: TRBV13
D: TRBD1
DNA: TGTGCCAGCAGCTTACGCCTTAGGACAGGGGCAGGTCAGCCCCAGCATTTT
CDR3: CASSLRLRTGAGQPQHF

size: -
J: TRBJ2-1
V: TRBV5-4
D: TRBD2
DNA: TGTGCCAGCAGCCCGAAGGCGGGAGGATCGGGGAATGAGCAGTTCTTC
CDR3: CASSPKAGGSGNEQFF

size: once
J: TRBJ1-2
V: TRBV29-1
D: TRBD1
DNA: TGCAGCGTAGGACAGGGGGCGATCGGCTACACCTTC
CDR3: CSVGQGAIGYTF

size: -
J: TRBJ2-2
V: TRBV7-9
D: -
DNA: TGTGCCAAAACCGACCCTGGGGGGACCGGGGAGCTGTTTTTT
CDR3: CAKTDPGGTGELFF

size: -
J: TRBJ1-3
V: TRBV11-2
D: -
DNA: TGTGCCAGCAGCTTAACCGACAGGACTGGAAACACCATATATTTT
CDR3: CASSLTDRTGNTIYF

size: -
J: TRBJ2-7
V: TRBV6-5
D: TRBD1
DNA: TGTGCCAGCAGGGTCGGGACAGGGTCCTCCTACGAGCAGTACTTC
CDR3: CASRVGTGSSYEQYF

size: -
J: TRBJ1-1
V: TRBV28
D: -
DNA: TGTGCCACCCAGGGGACCACTGAAGCTTTCTTT
CDR3: CATQGTTEAFF

size: -
J: TRBJ2-1
V: TRBV9
D: TRBD2
DNA: TGTGCCAGCAGCGGTAGCGGGCAAATATCCTACAATGAGCAGTTCTTC
CDR3: CASSGSGQISYNEQFF

size: -
J: TRBJ1-5
V: TRBV6-5
D: TRBD1
DNA: TGTGCCAGCAGGAAAGGACAGGGGGCCGCTCAGCCCCAGCATTTT
CDR3: CASRKGQGAAQPQHF

size: -
J: TRBJ1-2
V: TRBV6-9
D: TRBD1
DNA: TGTGCCAGCAGCGTTGACAGGGGTGGTCGTGGCTACACCTTC
CDR3: CASSVDRGGRGYTF

size: -
J: TRBJ1-3
V: TRBV4-1
D: -
DNA: TGCGCCAGCAGCCAAGATCTTTCCTTCTCTGGAAACACCATATATTTT
CDR3: CASSQDLSFSGNTIYF

size: once
J: TRBJ1-4
V: TRBV28
D: TRBD1
DNA: TGTGCCAGCAGTGGACAGGGGGCGTATGAAAAACTGTTTTTT
CDR3: CASSGQGAYEKLFF